This TCR beta chain was recorded in a study of T-cell reconstitution after alpha-beta-depleted transplantation in children. After removal of 5 bases from V and 4 bases from J, the junction contained 6 bases not matched to a gene. Germline V gene sequence: CDR1 SNHLY, CDR2 FYNNEI. The CDR3 is made up of 15 amino acids. A TCRbeta library incorporating unique molecular identifiers was prepared. In TCRdb, the PCR reads were re-called with MiXCR into one record per CDR3 protein. This repertoire shows more than 200,000 distinct CDR3 sequences, approximately 9.7% found once; its top ten account for about 5.4%. This clonotype occurred many times.

Specimen: PBMCs from the stem cell graft donor, collected from the stem cell graft. The rearrangement links TRBV2 to TRBJ2-7; 12 bases align to TRBD2. The receptor was isolated from a human donor who donated a stem cell graft to a child with SCID. Here the CDR3 reads CASSILAGGLYEQYF. CDR3 coding DNA: TGTGCCAGCAGTATACTAGCGGGGGGACTTTACGAGCAGTACTTC.